What follows are 23 T cell receptor delta chains derived from one specimen sequenced in a study of Vδ1+ human thymocytes. Findings of the study overall: Thymic TRG and TRD repertoires appeared highly polyclonal, with Gaussian CDR3 length distributions.

No antigen has been assigned to these receptors. The template was reverse-transcribed extracted RNA. Pooled V-gene forward primers with one constant-region reverse primer generated the CDR3 amplicons by multiplex PCR. TCRdb re-processed the multiplex PCR reads using CATT. This sample carries more than 45,000 delta-chain clones, approximately 15% of them seen once, and the ten largest clones take approximately 0.4%. The source material was Vdelta1+ gamma-delta thymocytes from the thymus. As to subset: FACS-sorted CD3+ TCRalphabeta- TCRVdelta1+ TCRVdelta2- thymocytes. Receptors were obtained from a girl less than two years old who had congenital heart surgery.

This clone has just a few counts. The chain is built from TRDV1 and TRDJ1; 9 bases line up with TRDD3. This CDR3 is built from 20 residues. The V segment lost 2 bases and the J segment 0 bases; nucleotides outside the gene matches: 16. The germline gives CDR1 TSWWSYY, CDR2 QGS. The CDR3 reads CALGESITGGYISYTDKLIF. CDR3 nucleotides: TGTGCTCTTGGGGAATCGATTACAGGGGGATACATAAGCTACACCGATAAACTCATCTTT.

This clone appeared a few times. The rearrangement uses TRDV1 and TRDJ1, with a tentative D call TRDD3 (6 bases). In germline, CDR1 is TSWWSYY, CDR2 QGS. The CDR3 is 19 amino acids. Between the trimmed V and J ends, which lost 5 bases and 2 bases, there was a span of 27 bases. The CDR3, as DNA: TGTGCTCTTGGGCTACTTCCCAGCGGTGGGGGTCCGGGGACCGATAAACTCATCTTT. This encodes CALGLLPSGGGPGTDKLIF.

This clone was picked up a small number of times. The chain joins TRDV1 to TRDJ1; a weak D match, TRDD3 (6 bases). The V end was cut by 3 bases, the J end by 0 bases, with 23 bases between. CDR3 length equals 19 residues. Per germline, CDR1 TSWWSYY and CDR2 QGS. Here the CDR3 DNA reads TGTGCTCTTGGGGATAGGCCAACACGAGACTACTGGGACACCGATAAACTCATCTTT. It translates to CALGDRPTRDYWDTDKLIF.

A word on this clone: The sample has other DNA sequences that encode this CDR3 too. The gene calls are TRDV1 and TRDJ1; 8 nucleotides match TRDD3. Germline values: CDR1 TSWWSYY, CDR2 QGS. The CDR3 has 24 residues. The V gene end was trimmed by 0 bases and the J gene end by 2 bases; junction bases not matched to a gene: 29. CDR3: CALGELLESRNSWDTRSPTDKLIF. CDR3 coding DNA: TGTGCTCTTGGGGAACTATTAGAGTCAAGGAATAGTTGGGATACGCGAAGCCCAACCGATAAACTCATCTTT.

The V call is TRDV1, the J call TRDJ1, with TRDD3 matching over 13 bases. This CDR3 has 21 residues. The V segment lost 3 bases and the J segment 0 bases; nucleotides outside the gene matches: 16. Germline CDR1 TSWWSYY, CDR2 QGS. The CDR3 sequence is CALGDPRATGGYATNTDKLIF. CDR3 DNA sequence: TGTGCTCTTGGGGACCCCAGGGCGACTGGGGGATACGCGACGAACACCGATAAACTCATCTTT.

The chain carries TRDV1 and TRDJ1, with D perhaps TRDD3 (6 bases). The CDR3 is made up of 17 amino acids. The germline gives CDR1 TSWWSYY, CDR2 QGS. Trimming shortened V by 4 bases and J by 7 bases, and 25 bases separated the two germline ends. CDR3 coding DNA: TGTGCTCTTGGGGCACCCTTCTCGGGAGGGGGAAACCCTAAACTCATCTTT. Protein: CALGAPFSGGGNPKLIF.

This clone was detected a few times. The chain couples TRDV1 to TRDJ1, with D possibly matching TRDD2 (6 bases). CDR1 is TSWWSYY, CDR2 QGS, per germline. Trimming took 1 base from V and 1 from J, leaving 25 bases between them. This CDR3 is built from 20 residues. Here the CDR3 reads CALGERLPYIVGGSTDKLIF. The CDR3 DNA sequence: TGTGCTCTTGGGGAACGCCTTCCCTACATTGTCGGGGGTAGCACCGATAAACTCATCTTT.

This clone was detected only a few times. V usage is TRDV1 and J usage is TRDJ1, with TRDD3 identical over 9 bases. The CDR3 runs 22 residues. With 5 bases clipped from V and 0 bases from J, the junction kept 25 bases outside the gene matches. The V gene's germline CDR1 is TSWWSYY and CDR2 QGS. This CDR3 reads CALGRIYLIWGMPPLYTDKLIF. The CDR3 coding sequence is TGTGCTCTTGGGAGGATTTACCTTATCTGGGGGATGCCCCCCTTGTACACCGATAAACTCATCTTT.

This clone was found a few times. This chain connects TRDV1 to TRDJ1; the D call may be TRDD2 or TRDD3 (5 bases each). Germline CDR1 TSWWSYY, CDR2 QGS. This CDR3 contains 18 residues. V lost 0 bases and J lost 3, with 20 bases in between. CDR3: CALGELLRSPGCADKLIF. CDR3 bases: TGTGCTCTTGGGGAACTCCTACGTTCGCCTGGGTGCGCCGATAAACTCATCTTT.

This clone was counted ten times or more. The gene calls are TRAV29/DV5 and TRDJ1; D unclear. Trimming left V 0 bases short and J 6 bases short, with 15 bases between. The CDR3 has 14 residues. Looked up from germline, CDR1 is NSMFDY and CDR2 is ISSIKDK. The CDR3 is CAASAKGRSYKLIF. CDR3 nucleotides: TGTGCAGCAAGCGCGAAAGGCCGGTCGTATAAACTCATCTTT.

V usage is TRDV1 and J usage is TRDJ1; 10 bases line up with TRDD3. This CDR3 has 19 residues. J gave up 0 bases and V 2 bases, and 12 bases lay outside the gene matches. Germline V lookup: CDR1 TSWWSYY, CDR2 QGS. Here the CDR3 reads CALGECPELGDSYTDKLIF. The CDR3 nucleotides read TGTGCTCTTGGGGAATGTCCAGAACTGGGGGATTCCTACACCGATAAACTCATCTTT.

This clone showed up just a few times. The chain recombines TRDV1 with TRDJ1; 7 positions match TRDD3. Trimming took 3 bases from V and 5 from J; bases not matched to a gene: 12. Germline-derived CDR1 and CDR2 are TSWWSYY and QGS. The CDR3 loop spans 16 amino acids. The DNA of the CDR3 is TGTGCTCTTGGGGACAATTCCTGGCCACTGGGGGATAAACTCATCTTT. This encodes CALGDNSWPLGDKLIF.

J is TRDJ1 and V is TRDV1; 8 bases align to TRDD3. V shed 2 bases, J shed 2 bases, and the junction held 28 bases outside the gene matches. Germline CDR1 and CDR2: TSWWSYY and QGS. The CDR3 has 23 amino acids. CDR3 protein: CALGETLRLPVGDPLTVTDKLIF. The CDR3 coding sequence is TGTGCTCTTGGGGAAACTCTCCGACTTCCCGTGGGGGATCCACTTACGGTTACCGATAAACTCATCTTT.

V and J are TRDV1 and TRDJ1; 11 bases are a match to TRDD3. The germline V gene encodes CDR1 TSWWSYY and CDR2 QGS. The CDR3 spans 15 residues. V was pared by 5 bases and J by 8 bases, with 10 bases of the junction left unmatched. CDR3 nucleotide sequence: TGTGCTCTTGGGATCTTTACTGGGGGATATAAAAAACTCATCTTT. Translating gives CALGIFTGGYKKLIF.

This clone was detected only a few times. The chain carries TRDV1 and TRDJ1; no clear D. Between the trimmed V and J ends, which lost 3 bases and 0 bases, there was a span of 17 bases. Germline CDR1 TSWWSYY, CDR2 QGS. The CDR3 is 17 amino acids. This CDR3 reads CALGERVSPYNTDKLIF. The CDR3 DNA follows: TGTGCTCTTGGGGAGCGGGTGTCCCCTTATAACACCGATAAACTCATCTTT.

Remarks on this clone: Compared with germline, one end of the junction differs, possibly owing to a read error. V usage is TRDV1 and J usage is TRDJ1; a possible D gene is TRDD3 (5 bases). The V gene's germline CDR1 is TSWWSYY and CDR2 QGS. The CDR3 runs to 21 residues. CDR3 protein: CALGKLTTGGSSPRYTDKLIF. The CDR3 DNA sequence: TGTGCTCTTGGGAAACTTACAACTGGTGGATCGTCCCCCCGGTACACCGATAAACTCATCTTT.

Turning to this clone: Sequence at one end of the junction differs from germline and may be a read error. Other DNA sequences in this specimen translate into the identical CDR3. This sequence joins TRAV29/DV5 and TRDJ1; D uncertain. Germline assignment: CDR1 NSMFDY and CDR2 ISSIKDK. This CDR3 is 10 amino acids long. CDR3 coding DNA: TGTGCCGCAAGCGAGAGGGAACTCATCTTT. It yields the protein CAASERELIF.

The table lists this clone with a few counts. The rearrangement links TRDV1 to TRDJ1, with D perhaps matching TRDD2 or TRDD3 (7 bases each). V was shortened by 11 bases and J by 6 bases, with 28 bases between the two germline ends. This CDR3 has 16 amino acids. Germline-derived CDR1 and CDR2 are TSWWSYY and QGS. CDR3 in amino acids: CAISYAILGHHHKLIF. In DNA, the CDR3 is TGTGCTATTTCCTACGCAATACTGGGGCATCATCATAAACTCATCTTT.

The chain is built from TRDV2 and TRDJ3, with a weak D call TRDD3 (6 bases). This CDR3 region has 19 residues. V was cut by 4 bases and J by 0 bases, with 18 bases left in between. The germline V gene has CDR1 GEAIGNYY and CDR2 EKD. CDR3 loop: CACDRPWGPSSWDTRQMFF. The CDR3 region has the DNA TGTGCCTGTGATAGGCCCTGGGGTCCAAGCTCCTGGGACACCCGACAGATGTTTTTC.

This sequence joins TRDV1 and TRDJ1, with 12 bases identical to TRDD3. The trim removed 2 bases at V and 0 bases at J, leaving 25 bases unmatched. The CDR3 is 24 amino acids. Looked up from germline, CDR1 is TSWWSYY and CDR2 is QGS. CDR3 bases: TGTGCTCTTGGGGAAAAGTCTCGTACGAAATATACTGGGGGATACCCCACCTACACCGATAAACTCATCTTT. Amino acids: CALGEKSRTKYTGGYPTYTDKLIF.

This clone was observed a handful of times. The chain joins TRDV1 to TRDJ1; 9 positions agree with TRDD3. The CDR3 runs 23 residues. J was trimmed by 1 base and V by 3 bases; bases with no gene match: 27. CDR1 is TSWWSYY, CDR2 QGS, per germline. The CDR3: CALGEPSSGTGGPEYEPTDKLIF. CDR3 nucleotide sequence: TGTGCTCTTGGGGAGCCTTCCTCGGGGACTGGGGGACCTGAGTATGAGCCCACCGATAAACTCATCTTT.

This rearrangement joins TRDV1 to TRDJ1, with D possibly being TRDD3 (5 bases). V was pared by 5 bases and J by 0 bases, with 28 bases between. The CDR3 sequence is 20 residues long. Germline CDR1 is TSWWSYY and CDR2 is QGS. The CDR3 spells CALGNMGLYYVMNDTDKLIF. CDR3 in DNA: TGTGCTCTTGGGAACATGGGGTTGTACTATGTTATGAACGACACCGATAAACTCATCTTT.

The table lists this clone with a few counts. Germline and junction disagree at one end, which may indicate a read error. The chain has TRDV1 and TRDJ2, with TRDD3 matching over 10 bases. The germline CDR1 and CDR2 sequences are TSWWSYY and QGS. The CDR3 sequence is 18 residues long. The DNA for the CDR3 is TGTGCTCTTGAGGAAAGGCAATCCCTGGGGGATAGGACAGCACAACTCTTCTTT. Translated, it gives CALEERQSLGDRTAQLFF.